This TCR beta chain came from a study of naive and memory T cell subsets. This clonotype was detected a few times. In germline, CDR1 is DFQATT, CDR2 SNEGSKA (reference sequence). The length of the CDR3 is 13 residues. V lost 2 bases to trimming and J lost 10 bases, with 15 bases between them. An equimolar mix of two oligonucleotides served as the beta constant-region primer for TRBC1 and TRBC2. TCRdb ran MiXCR on the UMI-ligation and nested PCR reads and lists one entry per CDR3 protein. The table shows around 160,000 distinct CDR3 sequences, with about 18% occurring only once. The chain employs TRBV20-1 and TRBJ2-1, with D possibly TRBD2 on 5 matching bases. Sequencing used naive CD4+ T cells from blood. The sequence derives from a human donor in good health. The CDR3 spells CSARTPGLAEQFF. In nucleotides, the CDR3 is TGCAGTGCTAGAACCCCCGGGCTAGCCGAGCAGTTCTTC.